This T cell receptor (beta chain) emerged from a study of blood T cell repertoires in COVID-19. Study at large: Samples taken during acute and convalescent COVID-19 were collected in the United States, Italy and Spain. T cells, B-cell-depleted T cells, or PBMCs supplied cDNA or gDNA.

CDR3 length: 12 residues. V was clipped by 0 bases and J by 10 bases, with 10 bases between them. The V gene's germline CDR1 is SGDLS and CDR2 YYNGEE. A Seattle source enrolled patients during active infection and followed them longitudinally. In the original workflow: Reference gene primer amplification gave nucleated cell count estimates. Only in-frame clones appear in the TCRdb table, and some are missing; sequencing was by immunoSEQ multiplex PCR. V, J and clone size are those of that table, while D and trimming were read from the DNA. Of approximately 300,000 clones in the sample, more than 70% were seen once.

The source material was peripheral blood. The sequence was obtained from a woman aged 25 to 39 with COVID-19, enrolled during active disease. The chain couples TRBV9 to TRBJ1-1; possible D gene TRBD1, 5 bases. CDR3 in amino acids: CASSVGAGRAFF. CDR3 DNA sequence: TGTGCCAGCAGCGTAGGCGCAGGGCGAGCTTTCTTT.